The 3 T cell receptor beta chains below all came from one sample that was sequenced in a study of Tregs in tolerant kidney transplant recipients. Mixed chimerism was transient after nonmyeloablative marrow transplants from related graft donors. TCRdb's table, derived via immunoSEQ multiplex PCR, lists solely in-frame clones and lacks some. The data contain 50,000 to 65,000 clones, over 75% of them singletons. The sample was CD4+ T cells from blood (PBMCs), taken 6 months after the transplant. Source of these receptors: a human patient who received a combined kidney and bone marrow transplant. Some T cells may be supplied by the graft donor.

The chain has TRBV11-3 and TRBJ2-1, with D hard to call. V was pared by 4 bases and J by 10 bases, with 14 bases between. The germline gives CDR1 SGHNT, CDR2 YENEEA. The CDR3 runs to 13 residues. CDR3 protein: CASSSSMFREQFF. DNA for the CDR3: TGTGCCAGCAGCTCCTCTATGTTCCGAGAGCAGTTCTTC.

This rearrangement joins TRBV10-3 to TRBJ1-1; a weak D match, TRBD1 (5 bases). This CDR3 spans 15 amino acids. The germline V gene encodes CDR1 ENHRY and CDR2 SYGVKD. Trimming pared 0 bases from V and 1 base from J, leaving 9 bases between. The CDR3 sequence is CAISESYQGNTEAFF. As DNA, the CDR3 is TGTGCCATCAGTGAGTCTTACCAGGGGAACACTGAAGCTTTCTTT.

The J gene is TRBJ2-3, the V gene TRBV19, with 14 bases identical to TRBD2. Germline assignment: CDR1 LNHDA and CDR2 SQIVND (reference sequence). Trimming at V came to 3 bases and at J to 4 bases, leaving 15 bases not matched to a gene. The CDR3 is made up of 20 amino acids. Here the CDR3 DNA reads TGTGCCAGTAGTATCCAACAGTATACGACTAGCGGGAGGGGATCAGATACGCAGTATTTT. Translating gives CASSIQQYTTSGRGSDTQYF.